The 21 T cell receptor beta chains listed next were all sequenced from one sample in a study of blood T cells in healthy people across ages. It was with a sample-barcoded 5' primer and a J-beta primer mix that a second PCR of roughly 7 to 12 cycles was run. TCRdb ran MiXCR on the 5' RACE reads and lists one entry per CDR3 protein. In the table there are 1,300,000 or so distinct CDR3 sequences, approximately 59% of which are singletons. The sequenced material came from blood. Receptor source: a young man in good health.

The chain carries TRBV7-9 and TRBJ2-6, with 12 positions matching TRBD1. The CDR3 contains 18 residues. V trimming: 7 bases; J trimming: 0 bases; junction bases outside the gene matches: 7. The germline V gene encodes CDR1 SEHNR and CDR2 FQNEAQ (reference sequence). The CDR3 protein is CASIRTGQGASGANVLTF. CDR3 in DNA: TGTGCCAGCATCCGAACGGGACAGGGGGCCTCTGGGGCCAACGTCCTGACTTTC.

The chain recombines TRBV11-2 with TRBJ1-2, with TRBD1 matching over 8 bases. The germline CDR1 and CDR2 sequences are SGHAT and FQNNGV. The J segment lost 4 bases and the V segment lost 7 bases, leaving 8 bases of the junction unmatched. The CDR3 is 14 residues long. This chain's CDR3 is CASTPGQVFYGYTF. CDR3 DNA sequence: TGTGCCAGCACTCCGGGACAGGTTTTCTATGGCTACACCTTC.

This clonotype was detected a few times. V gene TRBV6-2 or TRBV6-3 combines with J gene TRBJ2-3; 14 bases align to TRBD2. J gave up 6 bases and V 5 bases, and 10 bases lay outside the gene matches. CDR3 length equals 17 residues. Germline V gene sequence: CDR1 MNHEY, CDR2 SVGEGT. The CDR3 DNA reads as TGTGCCAGCAGTGGGACTAGCGGGGGCTATCTCATGGATACGCAGTATTTT. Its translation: CASSGTSGGYLMDTQYF.

The CDR3 protein is CAIRGSEAGGGETQYF. The CDR3 DNA follows: TGTGCCATCAGAGGGTCCGAAGCGGGGGGCGGGGAGACCCAGTACTTC. This chain joins TRBV10-3 and TRBJ2-5; 9 nucleotides agree with TRBD2. Germline V gives CDR1 ENHRY, CDR2 SYGVKD. V lost 6 bases, J lost 5 bases, and 13 bases stayed unmatched. The CDR3 contains 16 residues.

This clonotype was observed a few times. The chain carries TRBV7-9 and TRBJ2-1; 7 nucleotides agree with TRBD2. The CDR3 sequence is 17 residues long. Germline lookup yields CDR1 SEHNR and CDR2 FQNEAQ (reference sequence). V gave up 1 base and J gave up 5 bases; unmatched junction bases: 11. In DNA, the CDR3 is TGTGCCAGCAGCTTAGTGGGGTACGGGAGGCCCCACAATGAGCAGTTCTTC. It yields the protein CASSLVGYGRPHNEQFF.

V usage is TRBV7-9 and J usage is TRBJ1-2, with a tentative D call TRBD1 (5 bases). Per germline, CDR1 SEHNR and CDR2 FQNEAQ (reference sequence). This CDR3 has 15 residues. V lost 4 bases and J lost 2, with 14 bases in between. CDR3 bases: TGTGCCAGCAGCTCAGCGGGACTCCAGAACTATGGCTACACCTTC. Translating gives CASSSAGLQNYGYTF. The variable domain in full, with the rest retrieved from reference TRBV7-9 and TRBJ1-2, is DTGVSQNPRHKITKRGQNVTFRCDPISEHNRLYWYRQTLGQGPEFLTYFQNEAQLEKSRLLSDRFSAERPKGSFSTLEIQRTEQGDSAMYLCASSSAGLQNYGYTFGSGTRLTVV.

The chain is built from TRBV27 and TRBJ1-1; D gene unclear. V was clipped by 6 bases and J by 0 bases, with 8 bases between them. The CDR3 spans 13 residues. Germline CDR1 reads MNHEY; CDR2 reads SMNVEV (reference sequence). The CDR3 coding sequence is TGTGCCAGCAGACCCTTCATGAACACTGAAGCTTTCTTT. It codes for CASRPFMNTEAFF.

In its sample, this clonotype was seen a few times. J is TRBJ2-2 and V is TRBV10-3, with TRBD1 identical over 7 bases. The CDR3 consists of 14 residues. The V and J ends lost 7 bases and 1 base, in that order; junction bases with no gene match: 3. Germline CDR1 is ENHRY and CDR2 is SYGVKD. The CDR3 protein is CAIKGQRNTGELFF. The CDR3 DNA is TGTGCCATCAAGGGACAGAGGAACACCGGGGAGCTGTTTTTT.

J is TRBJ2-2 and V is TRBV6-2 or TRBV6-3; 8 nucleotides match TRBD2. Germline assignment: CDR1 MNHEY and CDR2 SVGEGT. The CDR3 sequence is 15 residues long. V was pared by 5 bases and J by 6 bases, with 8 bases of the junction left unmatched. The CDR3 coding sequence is TGTGCCAGCAGTGAGCGGGGGAGGTTGGCCGGGGAGCTGTTTTTT. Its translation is CASSERGRLAGELFF.

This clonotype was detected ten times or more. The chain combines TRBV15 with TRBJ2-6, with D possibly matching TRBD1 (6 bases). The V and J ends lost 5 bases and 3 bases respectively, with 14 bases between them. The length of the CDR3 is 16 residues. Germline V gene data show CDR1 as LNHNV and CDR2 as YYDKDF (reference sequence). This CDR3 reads CATSEDTGSGANVLTF. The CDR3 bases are TGTGCCACCAGCGAAGACACAGGGAGTGGGGCCAACGTCCTGACTTTC. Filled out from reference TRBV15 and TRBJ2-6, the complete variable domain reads DAMVIQNPRYQVTQFGKPVTLSCSQTLNHNVMYWYQQKSSQAPKLLFHYYDKDFNNEADTPDNFQSRRPNTSFCFLDIRSPGLGDTAMYLCATSEDTGSGANVLTFGAGSRLTVL.

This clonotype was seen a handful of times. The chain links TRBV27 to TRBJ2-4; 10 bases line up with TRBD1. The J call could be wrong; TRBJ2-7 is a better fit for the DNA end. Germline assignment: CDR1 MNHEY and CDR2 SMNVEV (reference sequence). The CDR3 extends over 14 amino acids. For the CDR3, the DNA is TGTGCCAGCCGAATGAGAGACAGGGGGCACGAGCAGTACTTC. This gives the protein CASRMRDRGHEQYF.

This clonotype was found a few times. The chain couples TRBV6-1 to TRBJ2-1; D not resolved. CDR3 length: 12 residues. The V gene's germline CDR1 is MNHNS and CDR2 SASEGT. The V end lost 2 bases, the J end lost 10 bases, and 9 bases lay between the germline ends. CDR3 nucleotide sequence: TGTGCCAGCAGTGAACCGGGTTACGAGCAGTTCTTC. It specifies CASSEPGYEQFF.

The CDR3 nucleotides are TGTGCCAGCAGCAGATCTAGGGACCTCTCCTACAATGAGCAGTTCTTC. This translates into CASSRSRDLSYNEQFF. This sequence joins TRBV6-2 or TRBV6-3 and TRBJ2-1; either TRBD1 or TRBD2 may supply D (5 bases each). V dropped 6 bases and J dropped 0 bases, with 15 bases sitting between them. Germline loops: CDR1 MNHEY, CDR2 SVGEGT. This CDR3 contains 16 residues.

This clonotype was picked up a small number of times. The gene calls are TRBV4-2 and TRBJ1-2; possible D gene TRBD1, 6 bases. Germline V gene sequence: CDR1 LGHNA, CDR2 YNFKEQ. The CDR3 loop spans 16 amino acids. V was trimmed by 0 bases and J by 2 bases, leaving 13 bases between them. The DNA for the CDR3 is TGTGCCAGCAGCCAAGATCGGGACACTTGGAACTATGGCTACACCTTC. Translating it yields CASSQDRDTWNYGYTF.

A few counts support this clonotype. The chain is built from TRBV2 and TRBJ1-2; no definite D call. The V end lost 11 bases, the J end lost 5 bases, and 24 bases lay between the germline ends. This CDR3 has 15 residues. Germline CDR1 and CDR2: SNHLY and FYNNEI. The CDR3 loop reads CAGGQVTFTTYGYTF. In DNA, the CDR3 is TGTGCCGGAGGGCAGGTGACGTTTACCACGTATGGCTACACCTTC. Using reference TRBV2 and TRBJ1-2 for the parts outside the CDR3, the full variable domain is EPEVTQTPSHQVTQMGQEVILRCVPISNHLYFYWYRQILGQKVEFLVSFYNNEISEKSEIFDDQFSVERPDGSNFTLKIRSTKLEDSAMYFCAGGQVTFTTYGYTFGSGTRLTVV.

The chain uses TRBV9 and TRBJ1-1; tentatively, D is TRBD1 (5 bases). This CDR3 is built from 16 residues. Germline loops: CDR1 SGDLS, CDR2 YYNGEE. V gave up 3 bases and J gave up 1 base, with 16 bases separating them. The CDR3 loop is CASSAPRAGSNTEAFF. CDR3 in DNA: TGTGCCAGCAGCGCCCCCAGGGCAGGTTCGAACACTGAAGCTTTCTTT.

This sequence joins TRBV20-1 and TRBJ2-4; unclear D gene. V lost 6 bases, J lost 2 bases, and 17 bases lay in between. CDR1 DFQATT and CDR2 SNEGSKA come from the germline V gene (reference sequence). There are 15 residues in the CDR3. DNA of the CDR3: TGCAGTGCCATCCACTGGACCGCGACCAAAAACATTCAGTACTTC. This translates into CSAIHWTATKNIQYF.

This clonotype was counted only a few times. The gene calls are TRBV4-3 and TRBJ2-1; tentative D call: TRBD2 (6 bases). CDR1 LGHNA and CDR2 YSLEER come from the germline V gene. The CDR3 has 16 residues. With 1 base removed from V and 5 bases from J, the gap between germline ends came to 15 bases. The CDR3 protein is CASSQVGVAEHNEQFF. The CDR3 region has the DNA TGCGCCAGCAGCCAAGTTGGGGTAGCGGAGCACAATGAGCAGTTCTTC.

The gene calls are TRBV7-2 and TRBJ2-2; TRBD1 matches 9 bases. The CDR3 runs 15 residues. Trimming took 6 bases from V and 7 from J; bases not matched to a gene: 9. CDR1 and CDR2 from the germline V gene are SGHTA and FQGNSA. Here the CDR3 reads CASSYTGGAVGELFF. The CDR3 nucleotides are TGTGCCAGCAGTTATACAGGGGGCGCCGTCGGGGAGCTGTTTTTT.

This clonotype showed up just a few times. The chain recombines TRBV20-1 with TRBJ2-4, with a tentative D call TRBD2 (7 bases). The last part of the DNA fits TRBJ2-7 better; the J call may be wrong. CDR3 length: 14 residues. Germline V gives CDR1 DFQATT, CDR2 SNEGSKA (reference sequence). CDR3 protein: CSARVSGTNYEQYF. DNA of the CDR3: TGCAGTGCTAGAGTCAGCGGGACAAACTACGAGCAGTACTTC.

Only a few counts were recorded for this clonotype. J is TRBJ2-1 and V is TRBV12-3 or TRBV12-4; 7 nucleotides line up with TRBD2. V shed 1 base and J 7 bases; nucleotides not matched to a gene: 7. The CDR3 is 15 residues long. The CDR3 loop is CASSLEGLRMNEQFF. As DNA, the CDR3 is TGTGCCAGCAGTTTAGAGGGACTACGGATGAATGAGCAGTTCTTC.